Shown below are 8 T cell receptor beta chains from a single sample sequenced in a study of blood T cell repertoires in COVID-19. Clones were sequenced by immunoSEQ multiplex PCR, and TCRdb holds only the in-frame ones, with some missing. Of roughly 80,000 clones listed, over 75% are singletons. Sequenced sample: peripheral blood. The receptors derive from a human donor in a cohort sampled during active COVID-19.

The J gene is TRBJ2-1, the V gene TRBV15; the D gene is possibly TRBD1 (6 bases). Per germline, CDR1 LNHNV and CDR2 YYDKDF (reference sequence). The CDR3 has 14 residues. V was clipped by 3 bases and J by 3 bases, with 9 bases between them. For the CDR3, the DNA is TGTGCCACCAGCAGTAGGGGGTACTACAATGAGCAGTTCTTC. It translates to CATSSRGYYNEQFF. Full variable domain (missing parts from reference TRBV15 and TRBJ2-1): DAMVIQNPRYQVTQFGKPVTLSCSQTLNHNVMYWYQQKSSQAPKLLFHYYDKDFNNEADTPDNFQSRRPNTSFCFLDIRSPGLGDTAMYLCATSSRGYYNEQFFGPGTRLTVL.

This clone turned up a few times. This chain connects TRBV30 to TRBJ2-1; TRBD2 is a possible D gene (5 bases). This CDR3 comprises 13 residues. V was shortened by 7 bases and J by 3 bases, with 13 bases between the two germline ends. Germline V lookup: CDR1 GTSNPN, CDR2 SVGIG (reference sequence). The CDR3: CASKTKNYNEQFF. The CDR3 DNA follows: TGTGCCTCGAAGACTAAAAACTACAATGAGCAGTTCTTC.

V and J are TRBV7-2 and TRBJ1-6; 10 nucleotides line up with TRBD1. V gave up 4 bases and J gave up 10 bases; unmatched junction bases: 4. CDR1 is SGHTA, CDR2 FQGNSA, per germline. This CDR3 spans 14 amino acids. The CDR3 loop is CASSSGTGVSPLHF. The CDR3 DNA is TGTGCCAGCAGCTCCGGGACAGGGGTATCACCCCTCCACTTT. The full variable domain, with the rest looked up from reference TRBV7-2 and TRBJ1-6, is GAGVSQSPSNKVTEKGKDVELRCDPISGHTALYWYRQSLGQGLEFLIYFQGNSAPDKSGLPSDRFSAERTGGSVSTLTIQRTQQEDSAVYLCASSSGTGVSPLHFGNGTRLTVT.

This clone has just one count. The CDR3 reads CAWSVTGPGNTIYF. CDR3 nucleotide sequence: TGTGCCTGGAGTGTAACTGGGCCTGGAAACACCATATATTTT. J is TRBJ1-3 and V is TRBV30, with D uncertain. Germline CDR1 is GTSNPN and CDR2 is SVGIG (reference sequence). The CDR3 is 14 amino acids. With 0 bases removed from V and 2 bases from J, the gap between germline ends came to 8 bases. The variable domain in full, completed from reference TRBV30 and TRBJ1-3, reads SQTIHQWPATLVQPVGSPLSLECTVEGTSNPNLYWYRQAAGRGLQLLFYSVGIGQISSEVPQNLSASRPQDRQFILSSKKLLLSDSGFYLCAWSVTGPGNTIYFGEGSWLTVV.

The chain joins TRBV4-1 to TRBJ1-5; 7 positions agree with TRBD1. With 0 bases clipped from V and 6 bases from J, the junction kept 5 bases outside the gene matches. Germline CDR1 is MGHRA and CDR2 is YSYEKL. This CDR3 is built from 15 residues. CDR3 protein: CASSQDGGGGQPQHF. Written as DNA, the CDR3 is TGCGCCAGCAGCCAAGATGGAGGGGGCGGTCAGCCCCAGCATTTT.

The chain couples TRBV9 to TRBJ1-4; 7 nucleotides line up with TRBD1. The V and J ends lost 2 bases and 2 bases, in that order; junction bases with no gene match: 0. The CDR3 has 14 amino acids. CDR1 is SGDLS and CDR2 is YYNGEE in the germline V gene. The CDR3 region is CASSVTGTNEKLFF. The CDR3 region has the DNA TGTGCCAGCAGCGTGACAGGGACTAATGAAAAACTGTTTTTT.

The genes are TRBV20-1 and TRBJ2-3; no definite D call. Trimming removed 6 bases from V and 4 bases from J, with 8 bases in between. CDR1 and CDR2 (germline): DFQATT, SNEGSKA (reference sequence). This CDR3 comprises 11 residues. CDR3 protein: CSAPQADTQYF. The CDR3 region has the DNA TGCAGTGCCCCGCAGGCAGATACGCAGTATTTT.

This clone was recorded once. The DNA of the CDR3 is TGTGCCAGCACCCTAGCTGGGGCCAACGTCCTGACTTTC. Its translation: CASTLAGANVLTF. The rearrangement joins TRBV7-9 to TRBJ2-6; no definite D call. The CDR3 loop spans 13 amino acids. The V end lost 7 bases, the J end lost 2 bases, and 6 bases lay between the germline ends. Germline V gene lookup returns CDR1 SEHNR and CDR2 FQNEAQ (reference sequence). The variable domain in full, completed from reference TRBV7-9 and TRBJ2-6, reads DTGVSQNPRHKITKRGQNVTFRCDPISEHNRLYWYRQTLGQGPEFLTYFQNEAQLEKSRLLSDRFSAERPKGSFSTLEIQRTEQGDSAMYLCASTLAGANVLTFGAGSRLTVL.